This T cell receptor beta chain was captured by sequencing in a study of T cell responses to AZD1222 COVID-19 vaccine. Study-level points and caveats: There were vaccine-associated CD4 TCRs across spike, dominant at 160-218 and 743-854. It was only after the peak T cell response that any repertoires were sampled. The study found Spike-specific TCR breadth and depth rose after two AZD1222 doses.

This CDR3 comprises 15 residues. From germline, CDR1 is KGHSH and CDR2 LQKENI. V lost 0 bases and J lost 3; bases outside the gene matches: 2. Concerning this clone itself: The antigen remains undetermined.

Using immunoSEQ multiplex PCR, the repertoire was profiled, and TCRdb retains in-frame clones only, with some absent. The sample records roughly 150,000 clones, approximately 91% being singletons. The V gene is TRBV18, the J gene TRBJ1-5; 7 bases fit TRBD1. Sequences were derived from peripheral blood, sampled on day 0 of AZD1222 vaccination. The receptor comes from an adult in good health. CDR3: CASSPPGQNNQPQHF. CDR3 coding DNA: TGTGCCAGCTCACCACCGGGACAGAACAATCAGCCCCAGCATTTT. The complete variable domain, with remaining parts taken from reference TRBV18 and TRBJ1-5, reads NAGVMQNPRHLVRRRGQEARLRCSPMKGHSHVYWYRQLPEEGLKFMVYLQKENIIDESGMPKERFSAEFPKEGPSILRIQQVVRGDSAAYFCASSPPGQNNQPQHFGDGTRLSIL.